This is a list of T cell receptor beta chains from one sample in a study of tissue T cells after allogeneic stem cell transplantation. Profiling relied on immunoSEQ multiplex PCR, and the TCRdb table lists in-frame clones only, not all of them. The sample consists of fewer than 1,500 clones, more than 60% of them appearing once. Sequencing was performed on bone marrow, taken at autopsy. The source is an older male patient with steroid-refractory graft-versus-host disease after an allogeneic stem cell transplant. Some T cells may be transferred from the graft donor. Each CDR3 is given with its conserved first and last residue. The order of the fields is clone size, J gene, V gene, D gene, CDR3 DNA, CDR3 protein. A D gene is named only where the DNA matches it firmly. Rows give clone size only sometimes, using once, few, many, or a class for an expanded clone.

-	TRBJ2-3	TRBV9	TRBD2	TGTGCCAGCAGCTGGGCCAGCGGGGGGCGCCCAGGGGATACGCAGTATTTT	CASSWASGGRPGDTQYF
-	TRBJ2-7	TRBV7-3	-	TGTGCCAGCAGCCTAATGCCAGGGCTAGGCGAGCAGTACTTC	CASSLMPGLGEQYF
large	TRBJ2-5	TRBV5-6	TRBD2	TGTGCCCGCAGCGGGGGGGCCGGGGGGGGCGAGACCCAGTACTTC	CARSGGAGGGETQYF
-	TRBJ2-7	TRBV6-4	TRBD1	TGTGCCAGCAGTCCACAGGGGGCCCCTCTCTACGAGCAGTACTTC	CASSPQGAPLYEQYF
-	TRBJ2-1	TRBV5-4	-	TGTGCCAGCAGCTTGGCAGAGCGCCGCTCCTACAATGAGCAGTTCTTC	CASSLAERRSYNEQFF
-	TRBJ2-7	TRBV27	-	TGTGCCAGCAGTTTTCTTTCTAAAACCTCCTACGAGCAGTACTTC	CASSFLSKTSYEQYF
-	TRBJ2-3	TRBV2	TRBD1	TGTGCCAGCAGCGCCGGGACAGCGAGCACAGATACGCAGTATTTT	CASSAGTASTDTQYF
-	TRBJ2-5	TRBV9	TRBD2	TGTGCCAGCAGCGTAGCGGCGGGGGACCAAGAGACCCAGTACTTC	CASSVAAGDQETQYF
once	TRBJ2-3	TRBV25-1	-	TGTGCCAGCAGTGACTCCACAGAGGCTCACCACATCGATACGCAGTATTTT	CASSDSTEAHHIDTQYF
-	TRBJ2-5	TRBV3-1/TRBV3-2	-	TGTGCCAGCAGCCCCACCGACCCCCTGGCCCAAGAGACCCAGTACTTC	CASSPTDPLAQETQYF
medium-sized	TRBJ2-2	TRBV2	-	TGTGCCAGCATGAGGGTCGGAACAACCGGGGAGCTGTTTTTT	CASMRVGTTGELFF
-	TRBJ2-6	TRBV5-5	-	TGTGCCAGCTGGGGCCGTGTCTCGCACAAAGTCGGGCACGTCCTGACTTTC	CASWGRVSHKVGHVLTF
-	TRBJ1-2	TRBV27	TRBD1	TGTGCCAGCAGTTCCACCTTTGGGACAGGCTATGGCTACACCTTC	CASSSTFGTGYGYTF
large	TRBJ1-5	TRBV5-8	-	TGTGCCAGCAGCTGGGGTTCATGGGGCAATCAGCCCCAGCATTTT	CASSWGSWGNQPQHF
few	TRBJ1-1	TRBV5-4	-	TGTGCCAGCAGCAGGGACGCGGACACTGAAGCTTTCTTT	CASSRDADTEAFF
-	TRBJ2-7	TRBV6-5	-	TGTGCCAGCAGTTACAAAGAGCCAGCCGCGAGATACGAGCAGTACTTC	CASSYKEPAARYEQYF
-	TRBJ2-1	TRBV5-5	-	TGTGCCAGCAGCCTGAGGGGCGGGGTCGATGAGCAGTTCTTC	CASSLRGGVDEQFF
-	TRBJ2-1	TRBV4-1	-	TGCGCCAGCAACCACCGAGAAGCAGGGGCCAATGAGCAGTTCTTC	CASNHREAGANEQFF
-	TRBJ2-1	TRBV7-9	TRBD2	TGTGCCAGCAGCAACCAGAGGGGAGGGGACAATGAGCAGTTCTTC	CASSNQRGGDNEQFF
-	TRBJ2-6	TRBV9	-	TGTGCCAGCAGCATGGAGGGCTCTGGGGCCAACGTCCTGACTTTC	CASSMEGSGANVLTF
once	TRBJ2-1	TRBV7-9	-	TGTGCCAGCAGCTTCTCCCCGCGGAGCTCCTACAATGAGCAGTTCTTC	CASSFSPRSSYNEQFF
-	TRBJ1-4	TRBV7-9	-	TGTGCCAGCAGCTTCGGACAGTCCAATGAAAAACTGTTTTTT	CASSFGQSNEKLFF
-	TRBJ2-1	TRBV20-1	-	TGCAGTGCCATGGACTCTCTCGAGCAGTTCTTC	CSAMDSLEQFF
-	TRBJ2-1	TRBV7-9	-	TGTGCCAGCAGTCTAGGGTCTGATGACAATGAGCAGTTCTTC	CASSLGSDDNEQFF
-	TRBJ2-7	TRBV18	-	TGTGCCAGCTCACCAGACCGGGAGCAGTACTTC	CASSPDREQYF